This T cell receptor (beta chain) derives from a study of vaccination effects on CD4 cells after COVID-19. Study-wide context: Two-dose BNT162b2 or mRNA-1273 vaccination was given to participants.

Sequenced by immunoSEQ multiplex PCR; TCRdb stores in-frame clones only, minus some. Of tens of thousands of clones listed, approximately 80% are singletons. Pools of viral peptides were used by the ViraFEST assay to expand antigen-specific CD4+ T cells ahead of sequencing. Culturing for around ten days preceded CD4+ T cell isolation. According to the study, vaccine recipients showed no prior SARS-CoV-2 infection and negative nucleocapsid antibodies. V shed 5 bases, J shed 1 base, and the junction held 6 bases outside the gene matches. Germline V gene data show CDR1 as SGHNT and CDR2 as YENEEA. This CDR3 has 15 residues. For this clone: Its antigen remains unknown.

Points from the study as a whole: Pronounced clonal contraction occurred in clones induced by infection and by vaccine late after vaccination.

Source: CD4+ T cells from PBMCs cultured with HCoV-NL63 spike peptides, taken before COVID-19 vaccination. The chain uses TRBV11-3 and TRBJ2-3; 7 bases are a match to TRBD1. This TCR came from a human donor who received a COVID-19 vaccine. The CDR3 DNA follows: TGTGCCAGCAGCCGCGGCACAGGGGGCACAGATACGCAGTATTTT. Its translation is CASSRGTGGTDTQYF.